These T cell receptor beta chains were read from a single sample in a study of blood T cell repertoires in COVID-19. Generated by immunoSEQ multiplex PCR, the TCRdb table keeps only in-frame clones and is missing some. The table shows some 130,000 clones, with 79% occurring only once. The sample comprised peripheral blood. The receptors were sampled from a woman older than 75 with acute or convalescent COVID-19. The CDR3 runs from the conserved cysteine through the conserved F or W. The D gene is left open where the match is weak. Not all rows give a size; the values are once, few, many and, for expanded clones, a class.

j_gene | abundance | v_gene | d_gene | CDR3nt | CDR3aa
TRBJ1-1 | few | TRBV29-1 | . | TGCAGCGCCCGGGGGACGCCTTCGAACACTGAAGCTTTCTTT | CSARGTPSNTEAFF
TRBJ1-2 | . | TRBV5-1 | . | TGCGCCAGTGGTTCTGGGAGCCTTGTAGGAGACTATGGCTACACCTTC | CASGSGSLVGDYGYTF
TRBJ2-2 | few | TRBV5-1 | . | TGCGCCAGCAGCTTGGCCGAGAGTAGGGAGCTGTTTTTT | CASSLAESRELFF
TRBJ2-5 | once | TRBV9 | . | TGTGCCAGCAGCTCCGGGGGGGGACAGGGACAAGAGACCCAGTACTTC | CASSSGGGQGQETQYF
TRBJ2-3 | . | TRBV3-1/TRBV3-2 | TRBD2 | TGTGCCAGCAGTCTAGCGGGTAGGGTCGCAGATACGCAGTATTTT | CASSLAGRVADTQYF
TRBJ2-6 | . | TRBV19 | . | TGTGCCACCGGGTTAACGCGTGGCAGACTCTTCTCTGGGGCCAACGTCCTGACTTTC | CATGLTRGRLFSGANVLTF
TRBJ2-2 | . | TRBV30 | . | TGTGCCTGGGCGGGACAGACGAACACCGGGGAGCTGTTTTTT | CAWAGQTNTGELFF
TRBJ2-3 | . | TRBV11-3 | . | TGTGCCAGCAGCGTAAGCTGGGCCACAGATACGCAGTATTTT | CASSVSWATDTQYF
TRBJ1-1 | . | TRBV27 | TRBD1 | TGTGCCAGCAGGTCCGGGACAGGGTGGGCTGGAGCTTTCTTT | CASRSGTGWAGAFF
TRBJ2-2 | . | TRBV5-5 | TRBD1 | TGTGCCAGCAGCTTGGAGGACAGGCAAAACACCGGGGAGCTGTTTTTT | CASSLEDRQNTGELFF
TRBJ2-5 | . | TRBV7-9 | TRBD1 | TGTGCCAGCAGCTCTGGAATCTCAGGGGGCGGAGAGACCCAGTACTTC | CASSSGISGGGETQYF
TRBJ2-1 | . | TRBV7-2 | TRBD1 | TGTGCCAGCAGCTCCGAGACAGGGGGTCAGTTCTTC | CASSSETGGQFF
TRBJ1-3 | . | TRBV25-1 | . | TGTGCCAGCAGTGAAGTAGGAGGGTCTGGAAACACCATATATTTT | CASSEVGGSGNTIYF
TRBJ1-1 | . | TRBV18 | TRBD1 | TGTGCCAGCTCAGACGGGACAGGGGGCACTGAAGCTTTCTTT | CASSDGTGGTEAFF
TRBJ1-1 | few | TRBV5-4 | . | TGTGCCAGCAGCTTGGGCGATTTAGCCACTGAAGCTTTCTTT | CASSLGDLATEAFF
TRBJ1-4 | . | TRBV5-8 | TRBD1 | TGTGCCAGCAGCTTGTACAGGGGTGGTGAAAAACTGTTTTTT | CASSLYRGGEKLFF
TRBJ2-1 | . | TRBV11-2 | . | TGTGCCAGCAGCTTAGTGACGGGCAATGAGCAGTTCTTC | CASSLVTGNEQFF
TRBJ2-1 | . | TRBV11-2 | . | TGTGCCAGCAGCTTAGCCAGGGTTAATGAGCAGTTCTTC | CASSLARVNEQFF
TRBJ1-2 | . | TRBV19 | . | TGTGCCAGTAGCCCAGTGTCGGGGGGGGGCTATGGCTACACCTTC | CASSPVSGGGYGYTF
TRBJ2-2 | . | TRBV4-1 | . | TGCGCCACCAGACGGGACTTTTCGAACACCGGGGAGCTGTTTTTT | CATRRDFSNTGELFF
TRBJ1-3 | . | TRBV6-6 | . | TGTGCCAGCAGTCCAGGGAACTCTGGAAACACCATATATTTT | CASSPGNSGNTIYF
TRBJ1-6 | . | TRBV9 | . | TGTGCCAGCAGCCCGAACAGGGTTTCCTATAATTCACCCCTCCACTTT | CASSPNRVSYNSPLHF
TRBJ2-7 | . | TRBV5-1 | . | TGCGCCAGCAGCTTGGCTTCGCAGTCGATCACCTACGAGCAGTACTTC | CASSLASQSITYEQYF
TRBJ1-2 | . | TRBV19 | TRBD1 | TGTGCCAGTAGTACCCCGGACAGGGCGTTCTATGGCTACACCTTC | CASSTPDRAFYGYTF
TRBJ2-1 | . | TRBV24-1 | TRBD2 | TGTGCCACCAGTGAATCTTTGCGGGAGGAGTGGTACAGTGAGCAGTTCTTC | CATSESLREEWYSEQFF
TRBJ2-2 | . | TRBV19 | TRBD1 | TGTGCCAGTAGTATCCAAGGACAGGGGTTCGGGGAGCTGTTTTTT | CASSIQGQGFGELFF
TRBJ1-1 | few | TRBV5-1 | TRBD1 | TGCGCCAGCAGCTCCGGGGTGACAGGGATTGGTGGCACTGAAGCTTTCTTT | CASSSGVTGIGGTEAFF
TRBJ1-5 | . | TRBV4-2 | TRBD1 | TGTGCCAGCAGCCAACGAGGGACAGCAAATAGCAATCAGCCCCAGCATTTT | CASSQRGTANSNQPQHF
TRBJ1-5 | . | TRBV6-5 | . | TGTGCCAGCATTTACTACGGGTCCAGCAATCAGCCCCAGCATTTT | CASIYYGSSNQPQHF
TRBJ2-2 | . | TRBV6-6 | . | TGTGCCAGCATCCTCCACAGGACCACCGGGGAGCTGTTTTTT | CASILHRTTGELFF
TRBJ1-2 | . | TRBV11-1 | . | TGTGCCAGCAGCTTAGCCGGGAGCTATGGCTACACCTTC | CASSLAGSYGYTF
TRBJ1-5 | . | TRBV6-5 | . | TGTGCCAGCAGGGACGGAGGGAATCAGCCCCAGCATTTT | CASRDGGNQPQHF
TRBJ2-1 | . | TRBV24-1 | TRBD2 | TGTGCCACCAGTGATTCAAGCACTAGCGGGGTGGGGAATGAGCAGTTCTTC | CATSDSSTSGVGNEQFF
TRBJ1-5 | . | TRBV7-2 | TRBD1 | TGTGCCAGCAGCCCACATGGACAGGCTGGTACCCAGCATTTT | CASSPHGQAGTQHF
TRBJ2-1 | . | TRBV6-2/TRBV6-3 | TRBD2 | TGTGCCAGCAGTTACCCGCCCGGGACTAGCGGGAGTAGAGCCTACAATGAGCAGTTCTTC | CASSYPPGTSGSRAYNEQFF
TRBJ2-7 | . | TRBV6-2/TRBV6-3 | TRBD2 | TGTGCCAGCAGTTACTCGCTAGCGGGCGCGATGGCCTACGAGCAGTACTTC | CASSYSLAGAMAYEQYF
TRBJ1-4 | . | TRBV6-5 | TRBD1 | TGTGCCAGCAGTTACTCCACAGGGGCAACTAATGAAAAACTGTTTTTT | CASSYSTGATNEKLFF
TRBJ1-1 | . | TRBV28 | TRBD1 | TGTGCCAGCAGTTTAGGGACAGCTGGGACTGAAGCTTTCTTT | CASSLGTAGTEAFF
TRBJ2-7 | once | TRBV6-5 | . | TGTGCCAGCACTGGCGGTCACTCCTACGAGCAGTACTTC | CASTGGHSYEQYF
TRBJ2-5 | . | TRBV2 | . | TGTGCCAGCAGAGGGACTCTCCGGGGGACCCAGTACTTC | CASRGTLRGTQYF
TRBJ2-1 | few | TRBV4-2 | . | TGTGCCAGCAGCCGGGGTGGCGGGGACTACAATGAGCAGTTCTTC | CASSRGGGDYNEQFF
TRBJ1-1 | . | TRBV5-5 | . | TGTGCCAGCAGCTTCTGGGGCGGGGACACTGAAGCTTTCTTT | CASSFWGGDTEAFF
TRBJ2-5 | . | TRBV28 | TRBD1 | TGTGCCAGCAGCTGGGGCGAGGACAGGGGGCCGGAGACCCAGTACTTC | CASSWGEDRGPETQYF
TRBJ2-2 | . | TRBV5-4 | . | TGTGCCAGCAGCCCCCTCCGGGGGAGCGGCACCGGGGAGCTGTTTTTT | CASSPLRGSGTGELFF
TRBJ1-1 | . | TRBV28 | . | TGTGCCAGCAGTGAAGGGGTGAACACTGAAGCTTTCTTT | CASSEGVNTEAFF
TRBJ2-7 | . | TRBV6-1 | . | TGTGCCAGCAGTGAACAGGCGTCAGCAAACTCCTACGAGCAGTACTTC | CASSEQASANSYEQYF
TRBJ2-1 | . | TRBV11-3 | . | TGTGCCAGCAGCTTGAACGGTCTCTACAATGAGCAGTTCTTC | CASSLNGLYNEQFF
TRBJ2-1 | . | TRBV6-5 | . | TGTGCCAGCCAAAGGGACGGGAGTATCTACAATGAGCAGTTCTTC | CASQRDGSIYNEQFF
TRBJ1-4 | few | TRBV4-3 | . | TGCGCCAGCAGCCAATCCGTCGCAACTAATGAAAAACTGTTTTTT | CASSQSVATNEKLFF
TRBJ1-4 | . | TRBV3-1/TRBV3-2 | TRBD1 | TGTGCCAGCAGCGCGAGACAGGGAGAAGAAAAACTGTTTTTT | CASSARQGEEKLFF
TRBJ1-1 | . | TRBV10-2 | TRBD1 | TGCGCCAGCAGTGAGCACCCCGGGACAGGGAACACTGAAGCTTTCTTT | CASSEHPGTGNTEAFF
TRBJ1-1 | . | TRBV27 | TRBD1 | TGTGCCAGCAGTTTTCTCGGACAGGGAACTAACACTGAAGCTTTCTTT | CASSFLGQGTNTEAFF
TRBJ1-1 | few | TRBV15 | . | TGTGCCACCAGCAGAGATGGAGACAGTGAAGCTTTCTTT | CATSRDGDSEAFF
TRBJ2-1 | . | TRBV5-6 | . | TGTGCCAGCAGCCAACCCCATGGCTCTGAGCAGTTCTTC | CASSQPHGSEQFF
TRBJ1-2 | once | TRBV5-8 | . | TGTGCCAGCAGCCCCCGGAGCTGGAGTTGGAACACCTTC | CASSPRSWSWNTF
TRBJ2-1 | . | TRBV18 | TRBD1 | TGTGCCAGCTCAACGGACAGGGCTGGCAATGAGCAGTTCTTC | CASSTDRAGNEQFF
TRBJ2-3 | once | TRBV7-3 | . | TGTGCCAGCAGCTTAGGTGCTAGCAGGAGCACAGATACGCAGTATTTT | CASSLGASRSTDTQYF
TRBJ2-5 | . | TRBV9 | . | TGTGCCAGCAGCGTGGGGGTTAGCGGAGAGACCCAGTACTTC | CASSVGVSGETQYF
TRBJ2-1 | . | TRBV20-1 | . | TGCAGTGCAGGGGAGGATGAGCAGTTCTTC | CSAGEDEQFF
TRBJ2-3 | once | TRBV28 | TRBD2 | TGTGCCAGCAGTGAGACTAGCGGGAGACCAGATACGCAGTATTTT | CASSETSGRPDTQYF